Listed below are T cell receptor beta chains from one sample, sequenced in a study of cytomegalovirus exposure and HLA in healthy donors. Clones were read by immunoSEQ multiplex PCR, and TCRdb kept only the in-frame ones, dropping some. The sample has approximately 100,000 clones, roughly 86% seen once. Source material: PBMCs. The origin of the receptors is a young man in good health and CMV-seropositive. Both conserved end residues are part of each CDR3. D genes are given only for firm matches. Clone size is stated in some rows and not others, as once, few, many or a class when expanded.

size: NA
V: TRBV11-2
D: NA
J: TRBJ2-2
CDR3: CASSFSNTGELFF
DNA: TGTGCCAGCAGCTTTAGCAACACCGGGGAGCTGTTTTTT

size: NA
V: TRBV5-1
D: TRBD2
J: TRBJ2-2
CDR3: CASSLRVSGSETGELFF
DNA: TGCGCCAGCAGCTTGAGGGTCAGCGGGAGCGAAACCGGGGAGCTGTTTTTT

size: NA
V: TRBV28
D: NA
J: TRBJ2-1
CDR3: CASSFAHGNEQFF
DNA: TGTGCCAGCAGTTTTGCCCACGGTAATGAGCAGTTCTTC

size: NA
V: TRBV5-1
D: NA
J: TRBJ1-2
CDR3: CASSFETPNYGYTF
DNA: TGCGCCAGCAGCTTCGAGACTCCTAACTATGGCTACACCTTC

size: NA
V: TRBV6-1
D: NA
J: TRBJ2-5
CDR3: CASSELRGAYQETQYF
DNA: TGTGCCAGCAGTGAACTACGGGGAGCGTACCAAGAGACCCAGTACTTC

size: few
V: TRBV9
D: TRBD2
J: TRBJ2-2
CDR3: CASSSGTSGSTGELFF
DNA: TGTGCCAGCAGCTCCGGGACTAGCGGGAGCACCGGGGAGCTGTTTTTT

size: NA
V: TRBV6-1
D: NA
J: TRBJ1-5
CDR3: CASSPPGGNQPQHF
DNA: TGTGCCAGCAGCCCGCCAGGGGGCAATCAGCCCCAGCATTTT

size: NA
V: TRBV7-6
D: NA
J: TRBJ2-5
CDR3: CASSLQPPRQETQYF
DNA: TGTGCCAGCAGCTTACAGCCGCCCAGGCAAGAGACCCAGTACTTC

size: NA
V: TRBV2
D: NA
J: TRBJ1-1
CDR3: CASSTGNTEAFF
DNA: TGTGCCAGCAGTACAGGGAACACTGAAGCTTTCTTT

size: NA
V: TRBV1
D: NA
J: TRBJ2-7
CDR3: CTSSQGGRGGYEQYF
DNA: TGCACCAGCAGCCAAGGCGGGAGGGGGGGTTACGAGCAGTACTTC

size: NA
V: TRBV19
D: TRBD2
J: TRBJ2-3
CDR3: CASRSLGRALDTQYF
DNA: TGTGCCAGTAGATCCCTAGGGAGGGCCTTAGATACGCAGTATTTT

size: NA
V: TRBV10-2
D: TRBD2
J: TRBJ2-7
CDR3: CASSAGGGPSSDGYEQYF
DNA: TGCGCCAGCAGTGCGGGGGGAGGGCCGTCGAGCGATGGCTACGAGCAGTACTTC

size: NA
V: TRBV27
D: NA
J: TRBJ2-2
CDR3: CASSGRVDTGELFF
DNA: TGTGCCAGCAGTGGGCGGGTGGACACCGGGGAGCTGTTTTTT

size: NA
V: TRBV7-9
D: NA
J: TRBJ2-5
CDR3: CASCDSVEETQYF
DNA: TGTGCCAGCTGCGATAGCGTAGAAGAGACCCAGTACTTC

size: NA
V: TRBV2
D: NA
J: TRBJ2-3
CDR3: CASSAEAADTQYF
DNA: TGTGCCAGCAGTGCGGAGGCCGCAGATACGCAGTATTTT

size: NA
V: TRBV28
D: NA
J: TRBJ1-5
CDR3: CASSLSGRANQPQHF
DNA: TGTGCCAGCAGTTTATCTGGCAGGGCAAATCAGCCCCAGCATTTT

size: NA
V: TRBV28
D: NA
J: TRBJ1-4
CDR3: CASSSDSRGGRKKLFF
DNA: TGTGCCAGCAGCTCGGACAGCCGAGGGGGTAGGAAAAAACTGTTTTTT

size: NA
V: TRBV27
D: NA
J: TRBJ2-1
CDR3: CASSITTTGHGEQFF
DNA: TGTGCCAGCAGCATTACCACGACTGGCCATGGTGAGCAGTTCTTC

size: NA
V: TRBV11-3
D: TRBD1
J: TRBJ2-7
CDR3: CASSLVVQGAYEQYF
DNA: TGTGCCAGCAGCTTAGTGGTACAGGGGGCCTACGAGCAGTACTTC

size: NA
V: TRBV7-8
D: NA
J: TRBJ2-2
CDR3: CASSLTGSGELFF
DNA: TGTGCCAGCAGCTTAACGGGTTCCGGGGAGCTGTTTTTT

size: NA
V: TRBV5-8
D: TRBD1
J: TRBJ1-1
CDR3: CASSLTKGQGGFAEAFF
DNA: TGTGCCAGCAGCCTGACGAAGGGACAGGGGGGCTTTGCTGAAGCTTTCTTT

size: once
V: TRBV5-6
D: TRBD1
J: TRBJ2-1
CDR3: CASSFDRGEQFF
DNA: TGTGCCAGCAGCTTCGACAGGGGTGAGCAGTTCTTC

size: NA
V: TRBV5-4
D: NA
J: TRBJ2-5
CDR3: CASTWDNTETQYF
DNA: TGTGCCAGCACCTGGGACAATACTGAGACCCAGTACTTC

size: few
V: TRBV9
D: TRBD2
J: TRBJ2-7
CDR3: CASSVAGLAGGEQYF
DNA: TGTGCCAGCAGCGTAGCAGGACTAGCGGGAGGCGAGCAGTACTTC

size: once
V: TRBV27
D: TRBD2
J: TRBJ2-7
CDR3: CASSLLLAGVKEQYF
DNA: TGTGCCAGCAGTTTACTCCTAGCGGGAGTGAAAGAGCAGTACTTC

size: NA
V: TRBV7-9
D: TRBD2
J: TRBJ2-2
CDR3: CASRLAGNTGELFF
DNA: TGTGCCAGCAGACTAGCGGGAAACACCGGGGAGCTGTTTTTT

size: NA
V: TRBV27
D: TRBD2
J: TRBJ2-3
CDR3: CASSLSAGGDTQYF
DNA: TGTGCCAGCAGTTTATCGGCGGGAGGGGATACGCAGTATTTT

size: NA
V: TRBV7-6
D: NA
J: TRBJ2-3
CDR3: CASSQPLAGGDTQYF
DNA: TGTGCCAGCAGCCAACCCTTGGCTGGAGGAGATACGCAGTATTTT

size: NA
V: TRBV11-2
D: TRBD2
J: TRBJ2-1
CDR3: CASSLTYLAGGYNEQFF
DNA: TGTGCCAGCAGCTTGACCTACCTAGCGGGAGGTTACAATGAGCAGTTCTTC

size: NA
V: TRBV9
D: TRBD2
J: TRBJ2-7
CDR3: CAAEGSGNSYEQYF
DNA: TGTGCTGCCGAGGGTAGCGGGAATTCCTACGAGCAGTACTTC

size: NA
V: TRBV5-1
D: TRBD1
J: TRBJ2-4
CDR3: CASRRTGGSVDIQYF
DNA: TGCGCCAGCAGAAGGACAGGGGGCAGCGTAGACATTCAGTACTTC

size: NA
V: TRBV10-3
D: NA
J: TRBJ2-7
CDR3: CAISERAVSSYEQYF
DNA: TGTGCCATCAGTGAGAGAGCCGTTAGCTCCTACGAGCAGTACTTC

size: few
V: TRBV10-1
D: NA
J: TRBJ2-5
CDR3: CASSESVGPYETQYF
DNA: TGCGCCAGCAGTGAGTCCGTGGGGCCCTATGAGACCCAGTACTTC

size: NA
V: TRBV7-6
D: NA
J: TRBJ2-1
CDR3: CASTAEGRSSNEQFF
DNA: TGTGCCAGCACCGCGGAGGGCCGGAGTAGCAATGAGCAGTTCTTC

size: NA
V: TRBV28
D: NA
J: TRBJ2-3
CDR3: CASSSTGTADTQYF
DNA: TGTGCCAGCAGTTCTACAGGGACCGCAGATACGCAGTATTTT

size: few
V: TRBV19
D: NA
J: TRBJ2-1
CDR3: CATSKVYNEQFF
DNA: TGTGCCACGAGCAAAGTCTACAATGAGCAGTTCTTC

size: NA
V: TRBV5-6
D: NA
J: TRBJ2-1
CDR3: CASSLGSYRRNEQFF
DNA: TGTGCCAGCAGCTTGGGGTCCTATAGGAGGAATGAGCAGTTCTTC

size: NA
V: TRBV15
D: TRBD1
J: TRBJ1-1
CDR3: CATSRDLWTGGAFF
DNA: TGTGCCACCAGCAGGGATCTTTGGACAGGGGGCGCTTTCTTT

size: NA
V: TRBV2
D: TRBD1
J: TRBJ2-7
CDR3: CASRTNGQAEQYF
DNA: TGTGCCAGCAGGACAAATGGACAGGCCGAGCAGTACTTC

size: NA
V: TRBV28
D: NA
J: TRBJ2-1
CDR3: CASSLTGRNEQFF
DNA: TGTGCCAGCAGTTTAACGGGAAGGAACGAGCAGTTCTTC

size: NA
V: TRBV6-1
D: NA
J: TRBJ2-3
CDR3: CASSEAGREGGWDTQYF
DNA: TGTGCCAGCAGTGAAGCTGGGCGAGAGGGAGGTTGGGATACGCAGTATTTT

size: NA
V: TRBV30
D: NA
J: TRBJ2-7
CDR3: CAWSGGLYEQYF
DNA: TGTGCCTGGAGTGGAGGCCTTTACGAGCAGTACTTC